Listed here are 22 T cell receptor beta chains from one sample, sequenced in a study of blood T cell repertoires in COVID-19. Profiled with immunoSEQ multiplex PCR; TCRdb holds only in-frame clones, not every one. The table lists tens of thousands of clones, approximately 86% of them singletons. The sample comprised peripheral blood. The receptor source for this set is a human donor in a cohort sampled during active COVID-19.

The chain has TRBV4-1 and TRBJ1-1; TRBD1 is a possible D gene (5 bases). Germline CDR1 is MGHRA and CDR2 is YSYEKL. The V end was cut by 5 bases, the J end by 2 bases, with 15 bases between. CDR3 length equals 15 residues. This chain's CDR3 is CASSSWTSTNTEAFF. For the CDR3, the DNA is TGCGCCAGCAGCTCCTGGACATCGACAAACACTGAAGCTTTCTTT.

The chain links TRBV30 to TRBJ2-1; D gene unclear. Trimming stripped 2 bases from V and 15 bases from J, with 14 bases between. Germline-derived CDR1 and CDR2 are GTSNPN and SVGIG (reference sequence). CDR3 size: 11 residues. The CDR3 DNA reads as TGTGCCTGGAGTCCCCAATCAGGCGTGTTCTTC. Protein sequence: CAWSPQSGVFF.

The chain carries TRBV7-2 and TRBJ2-2; a possible D gene is TRBD1 (5 bases). CDR3 length: 14 amino acids. V lost 5 bases and J lost 1, with 8 bases in between. Germline-derived CDR1 and CDR2 are SGHTA and FQGNSA. CDR3 in DNA: TGTGCCAGCAGCACGCAGGGGAACACCGGGGAGCTGTTTTTT. Residues: CASSTQGNTGELFF.

The gene calls are TRBV6-2 or TRBV6-3 and TRBJ2-7; 9 nucleotides line up with TRBD2. The V gene end was trimmed by 2 bases and the J gene end by 4 bases; junction bases not matched to a gene: 6. This CDR3 has 15 amino acids. Germline CDR1 reads MNHEY; CDR2 reads SVGEGT. CDR3: CASSYKVAGEYEQYF. The CDR3 region has the DNA TGTGCCAGCAGTTACAAGGTAGCGGGAGAGTACGAGCAGTACTTC.

This chain links TRBV6-5 with TRBJ1-1, with a weak D call TRBD1 (5 bases). Germline V gene sequence: CDR1 MNHEY, CDR2 SVGAGI. V was pared by 7 bases and J by 2 bases, with 14 bases between. The length of the CDR3 is 14 residues. The CDR3 DNA sequence: TGTGCCAGCAACCCCGGGGGGATAAACACTGAAGCTTTCTTT. Amino acids: CASNPGGINTEAFF.

The rearrangement links TRBV7-2 to TRBJ2-3; the match to TRBD2 covers 11 bases. The CDR3 is made up of 17 amino acids. Germline values: CDR1 SGHTA, CDR2 FQGNSA. The ends lost 1 base at V and 5 bases at J; junction bases unmatched: 8. The CDR3 nucleotides are TGTGCCAGCAGCTTAGGAGTTAGCGGGGGGGCCGGAGATACGCAGTATTTT. Translating it yields CASSLGVSGGAGDTQYF. The whole variable domain, remainder taken from reference TRBV7-2 and TRBJ2-3, is GAGVSQSPSNKVTEKGKDVELRCDPISGHTALYWYRQSLGQGLEFLIYFQGNSAPDKSGLPSDRFSAERTGGSVSTLTIQRTQQEDSAVYLCASSLGVSGGAGDTQYFGPGTRLTVL.

V usage is TRBV29-1 and J usage is TRBJ1-2, with a weak D call TRBD1 (6 bases). The V gene's germline CDR1 is SQVTM and CDR2 ANQGSEA. V was trimmed by 3 bases and J by 6 bases, leaving 14 bases between them. CDR3 size: 13 residues. CDR3 DNA sequence: TGCAGCGTTGATGGGCAGGGGATCGATGGCTACACCTTC. This encodes CSVDGQGIDGYTF. Full variable domain (remainder filled in from reference TRBV29-1 and TRBJ1-2): SAVISQKPSRDICQRGTSLTIQCQVDSQVTMMFWYRQQPGQSLTLIATANQGSEATYESGFVIDKFPISRPNLTFSTLTVSNMSPEDSSIYLCSVDGQGIDGYTFGSGTRLTVV.

V and J are TRBV6-6 and TRBJ2-3, with D tentatively TRBD1 (6 bases). Trimming shortened V by 6 bases and J by 7 bases, and 11 bases separated the two germline ends. This CDR3 spans 12 amino acids. Germline assignment: CDR1 MNHNY and CDR2 SVGAGI (reference sequence). CDR3 protein: CASSLDRNTQYF. The CDR3 DNA follows: TGTGCCAGCAGCCTAGACAGGAATACGCAGTATTTT.

This sequence joins TRBV3-1 (or the pseudogene TRBV3-2) and TRBJ2-5; 9 positions match TRBD2. In germline, CDR1 is LGHDT, CDR2 YNNKEL (reference sequence). Germline trimming cut 7 bases from V and 3 bases from J; bases unmatched to any gene: 18. This CDR3 comprises 18 residues. The DNA of the CDR3 is TGTGCCAGCAACATGACACGACAGCGACTAGCGGTAAAAGAGACCCAGTACTTC. Protein: CASNMTRQRLAVKETQYF.

The rearrangement uses TRBV5-1 and TRBJ2-1; tentative D call: TRBD1 (8 bases). Trimming cost V 4 bases and J 9 bases, with 32 bases left between them. CDR1 and CDR2 (germline): SGHRS, YFSETQ. CDR3 length equals 19 residues. The CDR3 spells CASSPRGQGFGGGVGEQFF. CDR3 nucleotide sequence: TGCGCCAGCAGCCCTCGTGGACAGGGTTTCGGGGGAGGGGTGGGTGAGCAGTTCTTC.

The CDR3 spells CAWRPPVAGGIYEQYF. In DNA, the CDR3 is TGTGCCTGGAGACCCCCAGTCGCAGGGGGCATCTACGAGCAGTACTTC. The chain is built from TRBV30 and TRBJ2-7; TRBD1 aligns across 8 bases. Looked up from germline, CDR1 is GTSNPN and CDR2 is SVGIG (reference sequence). This CDR3 contains 16 residues. Trimming at V came to 3 bases and at J to 3 bases, leaving 13 bases not matched to a gene. Drawing the rest from reference TRBV30 and TRBJ2-7, the complete variable domain is SQTIHQWPATLVQPVGSPLSLECTVEGTSNPNLYWYRQAAGRGLQLLFYSVGIGQISSEVPQNLSASRPQDRQFILSSKKLLLSDSGFYLCAWRPPVAGGIYEQYFGPGTRLTVT.

This clone was seen at least ten times. The rearrangement links TRBV7-9 to TRBJ2-3; a weak D match, TRBD2 (6 bases). This CDR3 is 16 amino acids long. Trimming removed 4 bases at V and 4 bases at J, with 18 bases between. In germline, CDR1 is SEHNR, CDR2 FQNEAQ (reference sequence). The CDR3 loop reads CASSSTPRGGPDTQYF. The CDR3 DNA follows: TGTGCCAGCAGCTCTACCCCTCGGGGAGGCCCAGATACGCAGTATTTT.

V and J are TRBV27 and TRBJ2-7, with D possibly matching TRBD2 (5 bases). The CDR3 totals 16 residues. The V gene lost 1 base and the J gene lost 3 bases, with 16 bases spanning the gap. CDR1 and CDR2 (germline): MNHEY, SMNVEV (reference sequence). In DNA, the CDR3 is TGTGCCAGCAGTTTATACAACCCTAGCAGCATCTACGAGCAGTACTTC. This sequence encodes CASSLYNPSSIYEQYF.

This chain connects TRBV28 to TRBJ1-2; tentatively, D is TRBD1 (6 bases). Germline values: CDR1 MDHEN, CDR2 SYDVKM. The ends were cut back, 8 bases at V and 6 bases at J, with 19 bases in the middle. The CDR3 runs to 14 residues. Here the CDR3 reads CASSQTRGRNGYTF. Here the CDR3 DNA reads TGTGCCAGCTCTCAGACGCGGGGGCGAAATGGCTACACCTTC.

The rearrangement joins TRBV9 to TRBJ1-2, with D perhaps TRBD1 (5 bases). V was clipped by 0 bases and J by 7 bases, with 10 bases between them. CDR3 size: 13 residues. Germline values: CDR1 SGDLS, CDR2 YYNGEE. CDR3 sequence: CASSVGGASGYTF. The DNA of the CDR3 is TGTGCCAGCAGCGTAGGTGGGGCTTCTGGCTACACCTTC.

The rearrangement joins TRBV2 to TRBJ1-5; the D gene is possibly TRBD1 (5 bases). The CDR3 spans 13 residues. CDR1 and CDR2 from the germline V gene are SNHLY and FYNNEI. Trimming took 2 bases from V and 6 from J, leaving 8 bases between them. The CDR3 is CASSETGGQPQHF. CDR3 coding DNA: TGTGCCAGCAGTGAAACGGGGGGTCAGCCCCAGCATTTT. The full variable domain, with the rest looked up from reference TRBV2 and TRBJ1-5, is EPEVTQTPSHQVTQMGQEVILRCVPISNHLYFYWYRQILGQKVEFLVSFYNNEISEKSEIFDDQFSVERPDGSNFTLKIRSTKLEDSAMYFCASSETGGQPQHFGDGTRLSIL.

The V gene is TRBV5-1, the J gene TRBJ1-1, with 11 bases matching TRBD1. Germline-derived CDR1 and CDR2 are SGHRS and YFSETQ. The CDR3 extends over 18 amino acids. The junction had 15 bases not matched to a gene; V was cut back by 4 bases and J by 4 bases. CDR3 DNA sequence: TGCGCCAGCAGCCCCGCCTGGGAGTTAGGGACAGGGGGCACTGAAGCTTTCTTT. Its protein is CASSPAWELGTGGTEAFF.

The chain employs TRBV4-1 and TRBJ1-5; TRBD1 matches at 8 bases. The germline V gene encodes CDR1 MGHRA and CDR2 YSYEKL. V trimming: 2 bases; J trimming: 7 bases; junction bases outside the gene matches: 13. The CDR3 runs to 17 residues. The CDR3 reads CASSQLGAQGAGQPQHF. In DNA form, the CDR3 reads TGCGCCAGCAGCCAACTAGGCGCCCAGGGGGCGGGGCAGCCCCAGCATTTT.

The chain carries TRBV7-2 and TRBJ2-3; 11 bases fit TRBD2. CDR1 and CDR2 (germline): SGHTA, FQGNSA. The CDR3 spans 16 residues. With V trimmed by 5 bases and J by 0 bases, 4 bases remained unmatched. The CDR3 DNA is TGTGCCAGCAGCCCGCGACTAGCGGGGAGCACAGATACGCAGTATTTT. It encodes CASSPRLAGSTDTQYF.

The chain has TRBV6-2 or TRBV6-3 and TRBJ1-6, with unresolved D. Germline CDR1 MNHEY, CDR2 SVGEGT. Trimming removed 2 bases from V and 10 bases from J, with 3 bases in between. This CDR3 region has 11 residues. CDR3 loop: CASSYRSPLHF. In nucleotides, the CDR3 is TGTGCCAGCAGTTACCGGTCACCCCTCCACTTT.

The V gene is TRBV7-2, the J gene TRBJ1-1; 7 nucleotides align to TRBD1. Germline CDR1 and CDR2: SGHTA and FQGNSA. The CDR3 is made up of 14 amino acids. Trimming at V came to 1 base and at J to 5 bases, leaving 4 bases not matched to a gene. CDR3 residues: CASSLVRGRTEAFF. In nucleotides, the CDR3 is TGTGCCAGCAGCTTAGTGAGGGGGCGGACTGAAGCTTTCTTT.

This clone was seen only once. The V call is TRBV11-2, the J call TRBJ2-5; 8 bases line up with TRBD1. This CDR3 contains 14 residues. V trimming: 5 bases; J trimming: 5 bases; junction bases outside the gene matches: 7. Germline V CDR1 and CDR2: SGHAT, FQNNGV. This CDR3 reads CASSRDRPLETQYF. The CDR3 DNA reads TGTGCCAGCAGCCGGGACAGGCCTTTGGAGACCCAGTACTTC.